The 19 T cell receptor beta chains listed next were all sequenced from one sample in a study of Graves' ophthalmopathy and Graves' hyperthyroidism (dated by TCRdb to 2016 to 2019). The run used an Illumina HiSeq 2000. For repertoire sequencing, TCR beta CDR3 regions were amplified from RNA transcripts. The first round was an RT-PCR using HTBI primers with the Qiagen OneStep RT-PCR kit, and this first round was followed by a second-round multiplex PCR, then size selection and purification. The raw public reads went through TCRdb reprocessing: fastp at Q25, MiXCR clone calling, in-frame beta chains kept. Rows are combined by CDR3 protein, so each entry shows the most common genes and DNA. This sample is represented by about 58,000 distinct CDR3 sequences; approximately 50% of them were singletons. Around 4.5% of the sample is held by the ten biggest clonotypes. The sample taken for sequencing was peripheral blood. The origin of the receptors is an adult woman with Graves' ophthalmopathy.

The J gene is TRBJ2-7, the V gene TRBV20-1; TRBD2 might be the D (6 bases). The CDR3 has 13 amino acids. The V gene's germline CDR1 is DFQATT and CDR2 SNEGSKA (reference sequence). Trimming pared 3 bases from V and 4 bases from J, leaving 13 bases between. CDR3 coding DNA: TGCAGTGCTAGGGCGGGGAGCGGGTACGAGCAGTACTTC. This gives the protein CSARAGSGYEQYF.

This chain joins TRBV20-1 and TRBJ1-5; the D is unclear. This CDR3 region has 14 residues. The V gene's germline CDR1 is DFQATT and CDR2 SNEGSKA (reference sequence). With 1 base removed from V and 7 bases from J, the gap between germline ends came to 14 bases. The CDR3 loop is CSARGVREWQPQHF. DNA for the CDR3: TGCAGTGCTAGAGGGGTAAGGGAATGGCAGCCCCAGCATTTT.

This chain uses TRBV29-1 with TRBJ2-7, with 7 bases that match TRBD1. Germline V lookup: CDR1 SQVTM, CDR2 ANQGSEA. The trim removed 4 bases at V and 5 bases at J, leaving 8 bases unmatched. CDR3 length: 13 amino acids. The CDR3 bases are TGCAGCGTTGCCCTAACAGGGGTCCACGAGCAGTACTTC. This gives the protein CSVALTGVHEQYF.

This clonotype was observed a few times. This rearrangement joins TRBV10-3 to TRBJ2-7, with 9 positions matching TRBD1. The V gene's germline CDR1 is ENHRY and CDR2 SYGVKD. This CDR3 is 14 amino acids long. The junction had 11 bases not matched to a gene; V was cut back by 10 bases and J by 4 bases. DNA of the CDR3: TGTGCCACTAGACAGGGGGTAGGGGTGTACGAGCAGTACTTC. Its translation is CATRQGVGVYEQYF.

The CDR3 sequence: CASSEEGARVGTDTQYF. The CDR3 coding sequence is TGTGCCAGCAGTGAAGAAGGTGCTAGAGTGGGGACAGATACGCAGTATTTT. The chain uses TRBV25-1 and TRBJ2-3; no clear D. Trimming removed 2 bases from V and 3 bases from J, with 18 bases in between. CDR3 length: 17 amino acids. Per the germline V gene, CDR1 is MGHDK and CDR2 is SYGVNS.

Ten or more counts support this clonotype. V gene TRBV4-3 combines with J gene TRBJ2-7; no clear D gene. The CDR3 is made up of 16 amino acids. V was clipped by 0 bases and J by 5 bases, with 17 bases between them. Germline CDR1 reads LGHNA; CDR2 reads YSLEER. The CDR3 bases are TGCGCCAGCAGCCAAGAGGTCGGCCTAAGGGTTCACGAGCAGTACTTC. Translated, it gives CASSQEVGLRVHEQYF.

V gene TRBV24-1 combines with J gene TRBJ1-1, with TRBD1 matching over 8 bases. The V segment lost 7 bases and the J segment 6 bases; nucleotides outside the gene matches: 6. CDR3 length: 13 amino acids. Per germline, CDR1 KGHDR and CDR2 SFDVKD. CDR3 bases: TGTGCCACCAGATCAGGGGGCCGGCCTGAAGCTTTCTTT. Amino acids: CATRSGGRPEAFF.

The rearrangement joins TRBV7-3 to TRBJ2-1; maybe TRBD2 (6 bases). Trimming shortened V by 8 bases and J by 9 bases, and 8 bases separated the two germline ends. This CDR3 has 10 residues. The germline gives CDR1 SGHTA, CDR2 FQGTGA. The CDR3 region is CASGGSEQFF. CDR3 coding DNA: TGTGCCAGCGGGGGGAGTGAGCAGTTCTTC.

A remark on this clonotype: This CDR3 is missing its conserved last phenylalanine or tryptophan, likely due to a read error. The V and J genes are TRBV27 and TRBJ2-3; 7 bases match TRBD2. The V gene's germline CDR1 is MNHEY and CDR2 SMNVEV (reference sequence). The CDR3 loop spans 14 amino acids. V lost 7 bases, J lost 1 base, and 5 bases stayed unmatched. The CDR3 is CASKASGGTDTQYS. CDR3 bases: TGTGCCAGCAAGGCTAGCGGAGGCACAGATACGCAGTATTCT.

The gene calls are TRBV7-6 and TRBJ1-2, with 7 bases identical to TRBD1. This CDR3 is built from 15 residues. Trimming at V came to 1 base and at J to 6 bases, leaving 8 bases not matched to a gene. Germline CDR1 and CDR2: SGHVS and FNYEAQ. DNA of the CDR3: TGTGCCAGCAGCTTAGTTTCGGGGACAGAGGATGGCTACACCTTC. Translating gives CASSLVSGTEDGYTF.

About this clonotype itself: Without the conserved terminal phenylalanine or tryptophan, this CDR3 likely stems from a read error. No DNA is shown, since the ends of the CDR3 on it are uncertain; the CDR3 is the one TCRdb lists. This CDR3 is CASSKDRGEHRGAVV. This chain connects TRBV19 to TRBJ2-2; TRBD1, the table's D call, was not compared with the DNA. Germline V lookup: CDR1 LNHDA, CDR2 SQIVND (reference sequence). The CDR3 is 15 residues long, counting both termini.

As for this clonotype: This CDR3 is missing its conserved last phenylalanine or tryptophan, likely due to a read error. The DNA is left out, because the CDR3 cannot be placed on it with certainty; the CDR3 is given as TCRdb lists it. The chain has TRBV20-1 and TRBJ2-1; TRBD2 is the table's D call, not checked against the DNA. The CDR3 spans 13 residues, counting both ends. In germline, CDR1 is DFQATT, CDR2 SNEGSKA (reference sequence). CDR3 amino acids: CSALAGGRNEQLL.

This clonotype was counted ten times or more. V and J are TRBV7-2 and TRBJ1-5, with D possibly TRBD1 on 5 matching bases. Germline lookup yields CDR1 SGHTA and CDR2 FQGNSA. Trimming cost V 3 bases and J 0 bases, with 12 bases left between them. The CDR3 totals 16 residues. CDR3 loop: CASSLVGPYSNQPQHF. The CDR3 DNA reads TGTGCCAGCAGCTTGGTGGGGCCCTATAGCAATCAGCCCCAGCATTTT.

In DNA, the CDR3 is TGTGCCAGCCCGGGACTCCCCTTAGAGCAGTACTTC. It specifies CASPGLPLEQYF. This chain links TRBV7-3 with TRBJ2-7; perhaps TRBD2 as D (6 bases). Trimming left V 8 bases short and J 7 bases short, with 15 bases between. Per the germline V gene, CDR1 is SGHTA and CDR2 is FQGTGA. This CDR3 has 12 amino acids.

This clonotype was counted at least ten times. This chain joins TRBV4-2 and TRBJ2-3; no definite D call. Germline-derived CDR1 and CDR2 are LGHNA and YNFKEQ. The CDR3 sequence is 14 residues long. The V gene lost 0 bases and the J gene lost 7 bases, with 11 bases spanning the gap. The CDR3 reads CASSQDLGGNTQYF. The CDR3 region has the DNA TGTGCCAGCAGCCAAGATTTAGGCGGAAATACGCAGTATTTT.

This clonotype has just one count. CDR3: CASSREGGSTYEQYF. CDR3 sequence (DNA): TGCGCCAGCAGCCGGGAGGGAGGGAGTACATACGAGCAGTACTTC. The rearrangement uses TRBV5-1 and TRBJ2-7, with 8 bases fitting TRBD2. The J segment lost 4 bases and the V segment lost 4 bases, leaving 10 bases of the junction unmatched. There are 15 residues in the CDR3. The germline gives CDR1 SGHRS, CDR2 YFSETQ. Full variable domain (rest looked up from reference TRBV5-1 and TRBJ2-7): KAGVTQTPRYLIKTRGQQVTLSCSPISGHRSVSWYQQTPGQGLQFLFEYFSETQRNKGNFPGRFSGRQFSNSRSEMNVSTLELGDSALYLCASSREGGSTYEQYFGPGTRLTVT.

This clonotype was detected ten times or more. The CDR3 DNA is TGTGCCAGCAGTTCCCCCGGGACAGGGAGCACAGATACGCAGTATTTT. This codes for CASSSPGTGSTDTQYF. V gene TRBV28 combines with J gene TRBJ2-3; TRBD1 agrees at 9 bases. The junction had 5 bases not matched to a gene; V was cut back by 4 bases and J by 0 bases. The CDR3 is 16 residues long. The germline V gene encodes CDR1 MDHEN and CDR2 SYDVKM. The full variable domain, in which reference TRBV28 and TRBJ2-3 provide the parts outside the CDR3, is DVKVTQSSRYLVKRTGEKVFLECVQDMDHENMFWYRQDPGLGLRLIYFSYDVKMKEKGDIPEGYSVSREKKERFSLILESASTNQTSMYLCASSSPGTGSTDTQYFGPGTRLTVL.

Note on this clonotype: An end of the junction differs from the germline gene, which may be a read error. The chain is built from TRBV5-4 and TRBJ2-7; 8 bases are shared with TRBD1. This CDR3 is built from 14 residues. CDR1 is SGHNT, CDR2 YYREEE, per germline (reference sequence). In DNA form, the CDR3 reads TGTACCAGTTGGGCGGACAGGGACCCCTACGAGCAGCACTTC. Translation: CTSWADRDPYEQHF.

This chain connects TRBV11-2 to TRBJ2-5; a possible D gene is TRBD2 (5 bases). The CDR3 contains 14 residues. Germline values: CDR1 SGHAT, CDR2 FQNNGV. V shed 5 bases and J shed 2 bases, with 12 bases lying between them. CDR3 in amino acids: CASSPRTAQETQYF. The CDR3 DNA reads TGTGCCAGCAGCCCCCGGACTGCACAAGAGACCCAGTACTTC.